Below, 28 T cell receptor beta chains from the same sample are listed, as sequenced in a study of beta chain features in type 1 diabetes. Since all of the isolated RNA was reverse transcribed, expressed TCRB transcripts were what got sequenced. Libraries were prepared by immunoSEQ multiplex PCR; TCRdb keeps only in-frame clonotypes and omits some of them. The sample lists 620,000 or so clones; 15% to 17% were seen once. Sequenced material: naive CD4+ T cells from blood. Receptors originate from a man in his late teens or twenties in good health.

This clone was seen a handful of times. This sequence joins TRBV28 and TRBJ2-2; tentative D call: TRBD2 (6 bases). The V and J ends lost 6 bases and 6 bases respectively, with 8 bases between them. This CDR3 comprises 12 residues. Germline CDR1 MDHEN, CDR2 SYDVKM. CDR3 protein: CASRSGAGELFF. The CDR3 DNA reads as TGTGCCAGCAGATCGGGAGCCGGGGAGCTGTTTTTT. The full variable domain, in which reference TRBV28 and TRBJ2-2 provide the parts outside the CDR3, is DVKVTQSSRYLVKRTGEKVFLECVQDMDHENMFWYRQDPGLGLRLIYFSYDVKMKEKGDIPEGYSVSREKKERFSLILESASTNQTSMYLCASRSGAGELFFGEGSRLTVL.

This clone was recorded a few times. The chain employs TRBV28 and TRBJ2-5; no reliable D call. Germline V gives CDR1 MDHEN, CDR2 SYDVKM. The V end was cut by 4 bases, the J end by 2 bases, with 26 bases between. This CDR3 contains 19 residues. CDR3 nucleotide sequence: TGTGCCAGCAGTTATGCTCTCGTGTACTCTCTTGGCCTACAAGAGACCCAGTACTTC. Translating gives CASSYALVYSLGLQETQYF.

The gene calls are TRBV18 and TRBJ1-1; perhaps TRBD1 as D (5 bases). The length of the CDR3 is 16 residues. Germline assignment: CDR1 KGHSH and CDR2 LQKENI. Deletions cut 6 bases from V and 1 base from J, with 18 bases between. In DNA, the CDR3 is TGTGCCAGCTCGGGGCCTCGGACACTGTGGAACACTGAAGCTTTCTTT. The encoded protein is CASSGPRTLWNTEAFF.

This clone was observed a few times. V is TRBV29-1 and J is TRBJ1-1, with no clear D. V lost 8 bases to trimming and J lost 3 bases, with 10 bases between them. CDR1 and CDR2 from the germline V gene are SQVTM and ANQGSEA. The CDR3 is made up of 11 amino acids. The chain's CDR3 is CSSDGDTEAFF. CDR3 sequence (DNA): TGCAGCTCGGACGGAGACACTGAAGCTTTCTTT.

This clone has only a few counts. The V and J genes are TRBV7-3 and TRBJ2-1, with TRBD2 as a possible D gene (5 bases). V was cut by 5 bases and J by 0 bases, with 11 bases left in between. The CDR3 runs to 15 residues. CDR1 SGHTA and CDR2 FQGTGA come from the germline V gene. The CDR3 sequence is CASSRPGSSYNEQFF. CDR3 DNA: TGTGCCAGCAGCCGGCCGGGGAGCTCCTACAATGAGCAGTTCTTC.

Only a few counts were recorded for this clone. The chain has TRBV9 and TRBJ2-7; tentatively, D is TRBD1 (6 bases). V dropped 1 base and J dropped 2 bases, with 13 bases sitting between them. The CDR3 is 15 amino acids. Germline V lookup: CDR1 SGDLS, CDR2 YYNGEE. CDR3 DNA: TGTGCCAGCAGCGTAACCCCCGACAGGACCTACGAGCAGTACTTC. It encodes CASSVTPDRTYEQYF. Looking up the rest from reference TRBV9 and TRBJ2-7 gives the full variable domain: DSGVTQTPKHLITATGQRVTLRCSPRSGDLSVYWYQQSLDQGLQFLIQYYNGEERAKGNILERFSAQQFPDLHSELNLSSLELGDSALYFCASSVTPDRTYEQYFGPGTRLTVT.

This clone has just a few counts. V usage is TRBV10-3 and J usage is TRBJ2-3; 11 positions match TRBD1. CDR3 length equals 14 residues. Germline trimming cut 6 bases from V and 5 bases from J; bases unmatched to any gene: 4. Germline assignment: CDR1 ENHRY and CDR2 SYGVKD. CDR3 DNA sequence: TGTGCCATCAGCGGGACAGGGGGAAGAGATACGCAGTATTTT. Translation gives CAISGTGGRDTQYF.

This chain uses TRBV19 with TRBJ2-2, with 7 bases matching TRBD1. The J segment lost 2 bases and the V segment lost 6 bases, leaving 6 bases of the junction unmatched. Germline CDR1 LNHDA, CDR2 SQIVND (reference sequence). The CDR3 has 15 residues. CDR3 nucleotides: TGTGCCAGTAGAAGCCGAGGGGGCAACACCGGGGAGCTGTTTTTT. Translated: CASRSRGGNTGELFF.

The chain carries TRBV18 and TRBJ2-1; possible D gene TRBD2, 5 bases. The V gene's germline CDR1 is KGHSH and CDR2 LQKENI. Trimming took off 4 bases at V and 0 bases at J, with 16 bases between the two ends. The CDR3 runs to 17 residues. As DNA, the CDR3 is TGTGCCAGCTCACTTTGGGCGGGCCAGAGCTCCTACAATGAGCAGTTCTTC. Translating it yields CASSLWAGQSSYNEQFF.

The chain couples TRBV9 to TRBJ2-7; a possible D gene is TRBD1 (5 bases). CDR1 and CDR2 from the germline V gene are SGDLS and YYNGEE. V was pared by 0 bases and J by 5 bases, with 12 bases between. The CDR3 consists of 14 residues. The chain's CDR3 is CASSVGGRSDEQYF. The CDR3 nucleotides are TGTGCCAGCAGCGTAGGGGGCCGGAGTGACGAGCAGTACTTC.

This chain uses TRBV19 with TRBJ2-5; D may match TRBD1 or TRBD2 (5 bases each). Trimming stripped 1 base from V and 5 bases from J, with 14 bases between. This CDR3 is built from 15 residues. CDR1 LNHDA and CDR2 SQIVND come from the germline V gene (reference sequence). The CDR3 DNA sequence: TGTGCCAGTAGTATAGTCGGACAAGGAGGCGAGACCCAGTACTTC. Amino acid sequence: CASSIVGQGGETQYF.

This clone appeared a few times. The chain couples TRBV7-2 to TRBJ2-3; D remains ambiguous. The ends were cut back, 4 bases at V and 4 bases at J, with 9 bases in the middle. Germline assignment: CDR1 SGHTA and CDR2 FQGNSA. The CDR3 runs to 13 residues. CDR3 bases: TGTGCCAGCAGCTCTTTTCGGTCAGATACGCAGTATTTT. Translating gives CASSSFRSDTQYF.

This clone occurred a few times. The chain recombines TRBV11-2 with TRBJ1-4, with D tentatively TRBD1 (6 bases). CDR1 is SGHAT and CDR2 is FQNNGV in the germline V gene. The length of the CDR3 is 12 residues. V was cut by 9 bases and J by 10 bases, with 15 bases left in between. The CDR3 nucleotides are TGTGCCAGTCACAGGGATAGGGGAAAACTGTTTTTT. It translates to CASHRDRGKLFF.

The CDR3 DNA reads as TGTGCCTGGAGTATGAGCGGGGGGTTCTCAGATACGCAGTATTTT. Translation: CAWSMSGGFSDTQYF. This chain connects TRBV30 to TRBJ2-3, with TRBD2 matching over 9 bases. The CDR3 covers 15 residues. Losses at the gene ends were 2 bases for V and 4 bases for J; bases not matched to a gene: 7. The V gene's germline CDR1 is GTSNPN and CDR2 SVGIG (reference sequence).

In its sample, this clone was seen once. The chain couples TRBV10-3 to TRBJ2-7; TRBD2 aligns across 13 bases. The CDR3 spans 15 residues. Losses at the gene ends were 2 bases for V and 9 bases for J; bases not matched to a gene: 7. CDR1 and CDR2 (germline): ENHRY, SYGVKD. The CDR3 DNA follows: TGTGCCATCAGTGAGCGGGGGACTAGCGGGATGGGGCAGTACTTC. Translated: CAISERGTSGMGQYF.

The chain couples TRBV4-3 to TRBJ2-6; D might be TRBD1 (6 bases). This CDR3 region has 19 residues. Germline lookup yields CDR1 LGHNA and CDR2 YSLEER. V shed 0 bases and J shed 0 bases, with 15 bases lying between them. CDR3 DNA: TGCGCCAGCAGCCAAGATCCTGGGGGCAGCGACTCTGGGGCCAACGTCCTGACTTTC. The encoded protein is CASSQDPGGSDSGANVLTF.

V gene TRBV9 combines with J gene TRBJ2-6, with a possible D match to TRBD2 (6 bases). Trimming left V 0 bases short and J 2 bases short, with 9 bases between. The CDR3 covers 16 residues. CDR1 SGDLS and CDR2 YYNGEE come from the germline V gene. CDR3 region: CASSVARGTGANVLTF. The CDR3 coding sequence is TGTGCCAGCAGCGTAGCGCGGGGAACTGGGGCCAACGTCCTGACTTTC.

This clone appeared a few times. V usage is TRBV12-5 and J usage is TRBJ1-1; tentatively, D is TRBD1 (6 bases). CDR1 LGHNT and CDR2 FRNRAP come from the germline V gene. CDR3 length equals 13 residues. Trimming removed 8 bases from V and 0 bases from J, with 10 bases in between. The CDR3 DNA sequence: TGTGCTAGTTCGGACAGACTGAACACTGAAGCTTTCTTT. This sequence encodes CASSDRLNTEAFF.

The V call is TRBV7-2, the J call TRBJ2-1; the match to TRBD1 covers 7 bases. The V and J ends lost 4 bases and 1 base, in that order; junction bases with no gene match: 4. Germline CDR1 reads SGHTA; CDR2 reads FQGNSA. This CDR3 has 15 residues. Here the CDR3 reads CASSSGTESYNEQFF. CDR3 nucleotide sequence: TGTGCCAGCAGCTCCGGGACAGAGTCCTACAATGAGCAGTTCTTC.

The J gene is TRBJ2-1, the V gene TRBV5-4; no definite D call. Germline V gene sequence: CDR1 SGHNT, CDR2 YYREEE (reference sequence). This CDR3 has 14 residues. Trimming stripped 7 bases from V and 0 bases from J, with 11 bases between. The CDR3 DNA reads TGTGCCAGCGGTACGCCTAGCTCCTACAATGAGCAGTTCTTC. Protein product: CASGTPSSYNEQFF.

The J gene is TRBJ1-2, the V gene TRBV14, with unresolved D. The CDR3 spans 15 residues. V dropped 2 bases and J dropped 4 bases, with 14 bases sitting between them. CDR1 is SGHDN and CDR2 is FVKESK in the germline V gene. CDR3 loop: CASSQSDGGIYGYTF. The CDR3 DNA sequence: TGTGCCAGCAGCCAAAGCGACGGCGGCATCTATGGCTACACCTTC.

This clone has just a few counts. This rearrangement joins TRBV7-8 to TRBJ1-5; D is unresolved. V was cut by 5 bases and J by 2 bases, with 10 bases left in between. The V gene's germline CDR1 is SGHVS and CDR2 FQNEAQ. CDR3 length: 14 residues. Here the CDR3 DNA reads TGTGCCAGCAGCCTTGAATATCGCAATCAGCCCCAGCATTTT. Its translation is CASSLEYRNQPQHF.

V usage is TRBV5-8 and J usage is TRBJ1-2; D uncertain. The CDR3 contains 16 residues. With 4 bases removed from V and 4 bases from J, the gap between germline ends came to 20 bases. Germline CDR1 reads SGHTS; CDR2 reads YDEGEE. CDR3 sequence reads: CASSPRPSQISYGYTF. CDR3 coding DNA: TGTGCCAGCAGCCCTAGACCCAGCCAGATATCCTATGGCTACACCTTC.

This clone was counted a few times. This sequence joins TRBV5-1 and TRBJ2-3; 8 nucleotides match TRBD2. This CDR3 is built from 12 residues. Germline V gives CDR1 SGHRS, CDR2 YFSETQ. With V trimmed by 4 bases and J by 6 bases, 1 base remained unmatched. CDR3 nucleotide sequence: TGCGCCAGCAGCCCGGGAGGGGATACGCAGTATTTT. As protein: CASSPGGDTQYF.

This clone was counted a few times. V usage is TRBV4-2 and J usage is TRBJ1-1; tentative D call: TRBD1 (5 bases). The CDR3 has 16 residues. Germline CDR1 LGHNA, CDR2 YNFKEQ. The V and J ends lost 1 base and 2 bases respectively, with 14 bases between them. For the CDR3, the DNA is TGTGCCAGCAGCCAAGTGTCCCAGGGACGAAACACTGAAGCTTTCTTT. Translation: CASSQVSQGRNTEAFF.

V usage is TRBV6-5 and J usage is TRBJ2-1; weak D call: TRBD2 (6 bases). This CDR3 has 15 residues. Looked up from germline, CDR1 is MNHEY and CDR2 is SVGAGI. V was pared by 8 bases and J by 0 bases, with 14 bases between. The DNA for the CDR3 is TGTGCCAGCGGGTCTAGCGTGAGCTCCTACAATGAGCAGTTCTTC. Its protein is CASGSSVSSYNEQFF.

The chain has TRBV9 and TRBJ2-3; TRBD2 agrees at 14 bases. The V gene end was trimmed by 4 bases and the J gene end by 8 bases; junction bases not matched to a gene: 24. The CDR3 consists of 21 residues. Germline V gene lookup returns CDR1 SGDLS and CDR2 YYNGEE. The CDR3 coding sequence is TGTGCCAGCAGCTCTTCCACCGGGACTAGCGGGAGCGAACCCTCGCGGGTTACGCAGTATTTT. Translated, it gives CASSSSTGTSGSEPSRVTQYF. Filled out from reference TRBV9 and TRBJ2-3, the complete variable domain reads DSGVTQTPKHLITATGQRVTLRCSPRSGDLSVYWYQQSLDQGLQFLIQYYNGEERAKGNILERFSAQQFPDLHSELNLSSLELGDSALYFCASSSSTGTSGSEPSRVTQYFGPGTRLTVL.

This clone has more than one count but fewer than ten. V usage is TRBV7-2 and J usage is TRBJ2-7; D gene ambiguous. Trimming took 5 bases from V and 2 from J, leaving 7 bases between them. This CDR3 is built from 12 residues. Germline V gene lookup returns CDR1 SGHTA and CDR2 FQGNSA. CDR3 region: CASSDTTYEQYF. The CDR3 DNA reads as TGTGCCAGCAGCGATACTACCTACGAGCAGTACTTC.